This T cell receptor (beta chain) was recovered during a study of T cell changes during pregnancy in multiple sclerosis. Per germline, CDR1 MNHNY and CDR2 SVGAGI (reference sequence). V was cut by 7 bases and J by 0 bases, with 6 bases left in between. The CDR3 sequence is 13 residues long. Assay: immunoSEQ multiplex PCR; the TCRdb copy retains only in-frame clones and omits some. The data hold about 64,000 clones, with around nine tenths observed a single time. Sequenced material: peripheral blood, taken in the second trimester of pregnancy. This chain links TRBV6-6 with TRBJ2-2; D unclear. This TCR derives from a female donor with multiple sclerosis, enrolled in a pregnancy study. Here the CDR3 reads CASTLANTGELFF. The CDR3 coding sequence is TGTGCCAGCACCTTAGCGAACACCGGGGAGCTGTTTTTT.